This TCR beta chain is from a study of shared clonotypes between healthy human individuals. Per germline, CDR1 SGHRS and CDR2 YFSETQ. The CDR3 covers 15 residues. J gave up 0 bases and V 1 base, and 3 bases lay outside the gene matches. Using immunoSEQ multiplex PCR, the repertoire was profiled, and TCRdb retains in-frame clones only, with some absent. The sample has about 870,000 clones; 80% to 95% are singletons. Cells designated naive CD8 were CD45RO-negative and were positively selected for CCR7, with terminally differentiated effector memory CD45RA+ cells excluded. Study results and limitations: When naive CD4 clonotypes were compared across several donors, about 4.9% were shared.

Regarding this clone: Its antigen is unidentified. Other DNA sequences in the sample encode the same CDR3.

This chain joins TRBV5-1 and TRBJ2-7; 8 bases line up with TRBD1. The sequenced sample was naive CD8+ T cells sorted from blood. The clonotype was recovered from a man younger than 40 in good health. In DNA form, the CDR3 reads TGCGCCAGCAGCTTGCGACAGGGGAGCTCCTACGAGCAGTACTTC. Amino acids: CASSLRQGSSYEQYF.